Below, 5 T cell receptor beta chains from the same sample are listed, as sequenced in a study of regulatory T cells in long-lasting Graves disease. As for time point: persistent/refractory GD, antithyroid drugs over 5 years with positive TRAb. Construction of the TCR library relied on RNA isolated from PBMCs. HTBI primers from iRepertoire and Arm-PCR of CDR3 regions yielded the TCR beta libraries. A single record per CDR3 protein comes from TCRdb applying MiXCR to the multiplex PCR reads. The table includes hundreds of thousands of distinct CDR3 sequences, more than 20% detected once. This sample comprised peripheral blood mononuclear cells (PBMCs), obtained when the disease was refractory, from a patient treated with antithyroid drugs. The receptors were gathered from a female donor with Graves disease.

This chain connects TRBV6-2 or TRBV6-3 to TRBJ2-3; 7 positions agree with TRBD1. J was trimmed by 1 base and V by 5 bases; bases with no gene match: 3. From germline, CDR1 is MNHEY and CDR2 SVGEGT. The length of the CDR3 is 14 residues. CDR3 DNA sequence: TGTGCCAGCAGTCTAGGGACAGGCACAGATACGCAGTATTTT. The encoded protein is CASSLGTGTDTQYF.

This clonotype showed up many times. The V gene is TRBV11-2, the J gene TRBJ1-4; 9 positions match TRBD1. V lost 1 base to trimming and J lost 11 bases; unmatched junction nucleotides: 5. The length of the CDR3 is 14 residues. Germline CDR1 SGHAT, CDR2 FQNNGV. The CDR3 nucleotides are TGTGCCAGCAGCTTAGCCGCCGGGACAGGGAAACTGTTTTTT. This sequence encodes CASSLAAGTGKLFF.

This clonotype has only a few counts. The V and J genes are TRBV7-2 and TRBJ2-4, with a tentative D call TRBD2 (5 bases). The germline V gene encodes CDR1 SGHTA and CDR2 FQGNSA. This CDR3 comprises 14 residues. Deletions cut 2 bases from V and 16 bases from J, with 21 bases between. Here the CDR3 reads CASSLRIKYGGLYF. The CDR3 coding sequence is TGTGCCAGCAGCTTAAGGATAAAGTACGGAGGACTTTACTTC.

This clonotype was picked up many times. The chain carries TRBV10-3 and TRBJ1-1, with D hard to call. Germline-derived CDR1 and CDR2 are ENHRY and SYGVKD. Deletions cut 0 bases from V and 0 bases from J, with 8 bases between. There are 15 residues in the CDR3. For the CDR3, the DNA is TGTGCCATCAGTGAGTCGGGCAGCTTGAACACTGAAGCTTTCTTT. It specifies CAISESGSLNTEAFF.

The table lists this clonotype with many counts. The chain links TRBV27 to TRBJ1-5; D gene unclear. The germline gives CDR1 MNHEY, CDR2 SMNVEV (reference sequence). The CDR3 has 14 residues. V lost 4 bases, J lost 0 bases, and 7 bases lay in between. CDR3 sequence reads: CASSSVYSNQPQHF. CDR3 nucleotides: TGTGCCAGCAGTTCCGTCTATAGCAATCAGCCCCAGCATTTT.